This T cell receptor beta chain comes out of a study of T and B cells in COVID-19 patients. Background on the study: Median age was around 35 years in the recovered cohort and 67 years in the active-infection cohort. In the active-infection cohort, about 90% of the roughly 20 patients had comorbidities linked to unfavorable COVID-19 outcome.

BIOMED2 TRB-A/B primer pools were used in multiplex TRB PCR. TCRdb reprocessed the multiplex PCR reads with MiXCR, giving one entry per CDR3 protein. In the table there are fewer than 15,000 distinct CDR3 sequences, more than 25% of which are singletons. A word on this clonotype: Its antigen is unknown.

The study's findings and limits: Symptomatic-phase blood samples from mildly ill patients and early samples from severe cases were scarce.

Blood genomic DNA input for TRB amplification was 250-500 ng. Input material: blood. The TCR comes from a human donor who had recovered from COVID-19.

The CDR3: CASNSPPRGDLPQHF. The CDR3 DNA sequence: TGTGCCAGCAACTCCCCCCCCAGGGGGGATTTGCCCCAGCATTTT. The rearrangement uses TRBV6-2 or TRBV6-3 and TRBJ1-5; 7 positions match TRBD1. The J segment lost 9 bases and the V segment lost 7 bases, leaving 15 bases of the junction unmatched. From germline, CDR1 is MNHEY and CDR2 SVGEGT. The CDR3 contains 15 residues.